This T cell receptor beta chain was captured in a study of control samples from healthy donors and cancer patients. The V and J ends lost 4 bases and 4 bases, in that order; junction bases with no gene match: 12. Germline assignment: CDR1 LGHDT and CDR2 YNNKEL (reference sequence). CDR3 length equals 17 residues. Assay: immunoSEQ multiplex PCR; the TCRdb copy retains only in-frame clones and omits some. The sample yields approximately 35,000 clones, under 95% seen once. The receptor was derived from a man in his forties with colorectal cancer. Sequenced sample: PBMCs. This chain uses TRBV3-1 (or the pseudogene TRBV3-2) with TRBJ2-3, with 9 bases aligning to TRBD2. CDR3 nucleotide sequence: TGTGCCAGCAGCCGACAAATAAATAGCGGGGGACCAGATACGCAGTATTTT. Encoded protein: CASSRQINSGGPDTQYF.